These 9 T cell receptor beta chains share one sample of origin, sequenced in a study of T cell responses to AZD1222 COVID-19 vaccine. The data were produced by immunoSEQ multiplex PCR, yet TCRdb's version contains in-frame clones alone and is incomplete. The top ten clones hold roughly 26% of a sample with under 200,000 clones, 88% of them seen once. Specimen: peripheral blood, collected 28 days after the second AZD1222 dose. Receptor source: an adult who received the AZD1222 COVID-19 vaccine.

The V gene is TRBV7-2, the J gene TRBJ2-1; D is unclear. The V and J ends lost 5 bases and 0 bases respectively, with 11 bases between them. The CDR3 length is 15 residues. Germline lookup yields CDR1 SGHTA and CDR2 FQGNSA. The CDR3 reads CASSLSVSSYNEQFF. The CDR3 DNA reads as TGTGCCAGCAGCCTGAGCGTCAGCTCCTACAATGAGCAGTTCTTC. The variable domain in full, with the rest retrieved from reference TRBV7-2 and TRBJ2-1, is GAGVSQSPSNKVTEKGKDVELRCDPISGHTALYWYRQSLGQGLEFLIYFQGNSAPDKSGLPSDRFSAERTGGSVSTLTIQRTQQEDSAVYLCASSLSVSSYNEQFFGPGTRLTVL.

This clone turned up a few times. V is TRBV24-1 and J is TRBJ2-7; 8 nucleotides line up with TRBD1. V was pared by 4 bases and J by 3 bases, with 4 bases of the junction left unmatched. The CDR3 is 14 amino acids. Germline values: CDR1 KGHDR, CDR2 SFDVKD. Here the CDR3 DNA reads TGTGCCACCAGTGAGACCGGGACAGGCTACGAGCAGTACTTC. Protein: CATSETGTGYEQYF.

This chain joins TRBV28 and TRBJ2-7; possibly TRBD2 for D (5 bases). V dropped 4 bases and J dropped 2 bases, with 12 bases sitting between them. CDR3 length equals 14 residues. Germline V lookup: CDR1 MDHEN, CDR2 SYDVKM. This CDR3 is CASSSPGKPYEQYF. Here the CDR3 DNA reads TGTGCCAGCAGTTCTCCGGGAAAACCCTACGAGCAGTACTTC.

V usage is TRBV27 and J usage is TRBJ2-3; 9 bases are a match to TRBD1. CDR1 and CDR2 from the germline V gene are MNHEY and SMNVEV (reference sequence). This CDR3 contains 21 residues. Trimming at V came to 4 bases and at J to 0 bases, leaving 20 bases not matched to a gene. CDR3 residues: CASSSSYLGTGKGASTDTQYF. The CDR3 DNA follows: TGTGCCAGCAGTTCGTCCTACCTCGGGACAGGGAAGGGGGCTAGCACAGATACGCAGTATTTT.

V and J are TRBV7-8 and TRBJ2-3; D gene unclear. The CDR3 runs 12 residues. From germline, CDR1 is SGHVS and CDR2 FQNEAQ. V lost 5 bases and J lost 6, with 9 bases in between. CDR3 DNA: TGTGCCAGCAGCCCTCCTGTGGATACGCAGTATTTT. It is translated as CASSPPVDTQYF. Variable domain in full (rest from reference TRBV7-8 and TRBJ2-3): GAGVSQSPRYKVAKRGQDVALRCDPISGHVSLFWYQQALGQGPEFLTYFQNEAQLDKSGLPSDRFFAERPEGSVSTLKIQRTQQEDSAVYLCASSPPVDTQYFGPGTRLTVL.

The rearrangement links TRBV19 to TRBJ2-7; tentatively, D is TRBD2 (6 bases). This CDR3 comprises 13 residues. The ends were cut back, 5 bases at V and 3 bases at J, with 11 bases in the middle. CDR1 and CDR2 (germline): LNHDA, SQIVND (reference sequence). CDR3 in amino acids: CASSLGGGYEQYF. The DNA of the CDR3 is TGTGCCAGTAGTTTGGGAGGAGGCTACGAGCAGTACTTC.

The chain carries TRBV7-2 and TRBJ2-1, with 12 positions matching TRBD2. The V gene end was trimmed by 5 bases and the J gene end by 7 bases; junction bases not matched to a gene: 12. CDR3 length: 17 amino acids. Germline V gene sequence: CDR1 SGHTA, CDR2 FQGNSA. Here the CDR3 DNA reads TGTGCCAGCAGCGCCCAGCCGACTAGCGGGAGTGTAAATGAGCAGTTCTTC. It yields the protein CASSAQPTSGSVNEQFF. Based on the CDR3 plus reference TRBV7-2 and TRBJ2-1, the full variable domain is GAGVSQSPSNKVTEKGKDVELRCDPISGHTALYWYRQSLGQGLEFLIYFQGNSAPDKSGLPSDRFSAERTGGSVSTLTIQRTQQEDSAVYLCASSAQPTSGSVNEQFFGPGTRLTVL.

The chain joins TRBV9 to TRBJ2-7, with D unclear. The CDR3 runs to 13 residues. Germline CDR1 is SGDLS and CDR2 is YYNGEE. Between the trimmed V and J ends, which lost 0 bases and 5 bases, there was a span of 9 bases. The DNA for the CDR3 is TGTGCCAGCAGCGTAGACGTCTCGGACGAGCAGTACTTC. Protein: CASSVDVSDEQYF.

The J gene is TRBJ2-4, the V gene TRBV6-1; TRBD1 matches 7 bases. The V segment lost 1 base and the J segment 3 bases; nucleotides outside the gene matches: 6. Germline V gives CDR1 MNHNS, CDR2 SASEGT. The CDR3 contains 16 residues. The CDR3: CASSEGAGGVKNIQYF. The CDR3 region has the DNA TGTGCCAGCAGTGAAGGGGCAGGGGGTGTCAAAAACATTCAGTACTTC.